Given below is one T cell receptor (beta chain) in context. Its antigen is not known. This entry belongs to a study of shared clonotypes between healthy human individuals. About the research overall: There were three CD4 naive, three CD4 memory, two CD8 naive and one CD8 memory plates per donor.

V was cut by 7 bases and J by 3 bases, with 10 bases left in between. Germline values: CDR1 DFQATT, CDR2 SNEGSKA (reference sequence). This CDR3 region has 11 residues. Study-wide results and caveats: Represented diversity (both genetic and exposure-history) was limited by the small number of donors. Sample collection involved blood only; tissue repertoires are likely different.

Libraries were prepared by immunoSEQ multiplex PCR; TCRdb keeps only in-frame clonotypes and omits some of them. This table has 560,000 or so clones, 95% to 96% appearing once. It was CD45RO-negative cells, positively selected for CCR7, that made up naive CD8 cells, with terminally differentiated effector memory CD45RA+ cells excluded. The donors were all Caucasian adults (living in Nashville, Tennessee). The source is a woman aged 25 to 45 in good health. J is TRBJ2-7 and V is TRBV20-1; no clear D gene. Sequencing input: naive CD8+ T cells sorted from blood. The CDR3 region is CSVVENYEQYF. The CDR3 DNA reads TGCAGTGTGGTGGAAAACTACGAGCAGTACTTC.